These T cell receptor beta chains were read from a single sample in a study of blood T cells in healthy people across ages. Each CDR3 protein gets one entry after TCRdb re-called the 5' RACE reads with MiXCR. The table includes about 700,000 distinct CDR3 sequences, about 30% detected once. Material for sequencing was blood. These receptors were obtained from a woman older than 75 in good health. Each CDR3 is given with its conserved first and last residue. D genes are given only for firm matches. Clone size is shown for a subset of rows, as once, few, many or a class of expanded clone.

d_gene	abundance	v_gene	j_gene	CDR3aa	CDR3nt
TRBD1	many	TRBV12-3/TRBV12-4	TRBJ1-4	CASRPTGGGSEKLFF	TGTGCCAGCAGACCTACAGGGGGCGGGAGTGAAAAACTGTTTTTT
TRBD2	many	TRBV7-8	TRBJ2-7	CASSSSSGGYEQYF	TGTGCCAGCAGCTCTTCTAGCGGGGGGTACGAGCAGTACTTC
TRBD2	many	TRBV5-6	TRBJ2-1	CASSLGTSSYEQFF	TGTGCCAGCAGCCTCGGGACTAGTAGCTATGAGCAGTTCTTC
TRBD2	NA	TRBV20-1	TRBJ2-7	CRAHGGGPGEQYF	TGCAGGGCTCACGGGGGGGGACCAGGCGAGCAGTACTTC
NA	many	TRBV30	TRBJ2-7	CAWSVDTLEQYF	TGTGCCTGGAGCGTAGACACCCTCGAGCAGTACTTC
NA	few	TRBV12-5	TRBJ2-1	CASGRPGPHNEQFF	TGTGCTAGTGGTCGACCGGGACCCCACAATGAGCAGTTCTTC
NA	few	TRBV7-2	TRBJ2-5	CASSPTSPLSEETQYF	TGTGCCAGCAGCCCCACTAGCCCCCTATCCGAAGAGACCCAGTACTTC
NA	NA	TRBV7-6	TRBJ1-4	CASSAEEGRKLFF	TGTGCCAGCAGCGCAGAAGAAGGCCGAAAACTGTTTTTT
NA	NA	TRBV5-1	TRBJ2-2	CASSLGSGDTGELFF	TGCGCCAGCAGCTTGGGGTCGGGGGACACCGGGGAGCTGTTTTTT
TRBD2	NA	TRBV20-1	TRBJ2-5	CSARSGSGLETQYF	TGCAGTGCTAGGAGCGGGAGTGGACTAGAGACCCAGTACTTC
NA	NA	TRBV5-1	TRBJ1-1	CASSWSGRNTEAFF	TGCGCCAGCAGCTGGTCGGGACGGAACACTGAAGCTTTCTTT
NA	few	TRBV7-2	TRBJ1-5	CASSRTGWQPQHF	TGTGCCAGCAGTCGCACGGGGTGGCAGCCCCAGCATTTT
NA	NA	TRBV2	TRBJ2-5	CASSEERRTQYF	TGTGCCAGCAGTGAGGAACGCAGGACCCAGTACTTC
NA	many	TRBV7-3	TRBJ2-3	CASSLMAGFYTDTQYF	TGTGCCAGCAGCTTAATGGCCGGGTTTTACACAGATACGCAGTATTTT
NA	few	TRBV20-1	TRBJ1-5	CSARSGDDQPQHF	TGCAGTGCTAGATCAGGGGATGACCAGCCCCAGCATTTT
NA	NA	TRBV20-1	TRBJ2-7	CSARYSNEQYF	TGCAGTGCTAGGTATAGCAACGAGCAGTACTTC
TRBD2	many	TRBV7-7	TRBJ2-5	CASSPGTRGETQYF	TGTGCTAGCAGCCCCGGGACTAGGGGGGAGACCCAGTACTTC
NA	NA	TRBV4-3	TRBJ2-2	CASSQLPNTGELFF	TGCGCCAGCAGCCAACTTCCAAACACCGGGGAGCTGTTTTTT
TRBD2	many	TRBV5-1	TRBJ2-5	CASSLGTSGETQYF	TGCGCCAGCAGCTTGGGGACTAGCGGAGAGACCCAGTACTTC
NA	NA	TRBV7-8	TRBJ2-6	CASSLWAVGGANVLTF	TGTGCCAGCAGCCTTTGGGCCGTCGGTGGGGCCAACGTCCTGACTTTC
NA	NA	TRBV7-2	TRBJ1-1	CASSLLRWYTEAFF	TGTGCCAGCAGCTTATTACGGTGGTACACTGAAGCTTTCTTT
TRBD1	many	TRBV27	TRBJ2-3	CASTPMGQGIADTQYF	TGTGCCAGCACCCCCATGGGACAGGGGATCGCAGATACGCAGTATTTT
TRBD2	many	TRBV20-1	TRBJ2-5	CSARRDGRGALGRYF	TGCAGTGCTAGACGAGACGGGCGGGGGGCCCTGGGTCGGTACTTC
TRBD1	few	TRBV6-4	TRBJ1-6	CASSETPQGNSPLHF	TGTGCCAGCAGTGAAACCCCACAGGGGAATTCACCCCTCCACTTT
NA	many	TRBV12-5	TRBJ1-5	CASGLCTGQPQHF	TGTGCTAGTGGTCTCTGTACGGGACAGCCCCAGCATTTT
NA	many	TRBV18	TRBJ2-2	CASSPPVNTGELFF	TGTGCCAGCTCACCACCCGTGAACACCGGGGAGCTGTTTTTT
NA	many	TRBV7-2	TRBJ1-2	CASSLEAGYTF	TGTGCCAGCAGCTTAGAGGCGGGCTACACCTTC
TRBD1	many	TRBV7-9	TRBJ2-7	CASSLVLGTGTPEQYF	TGTGCCAGCAGCTTAGTTTTAGGGACAGGGACCCCCGAGCAGTACTTC
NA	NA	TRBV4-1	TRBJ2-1	CASSSLGHKTQFF	TGCGCCAGCAGTTCCTTAGGCCACAAGACCCAGTTCTTC
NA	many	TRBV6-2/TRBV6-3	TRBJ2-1	CASRWGGGYNEQFF	TGTGCCAGCAGGTGGGGGGGCGGCTACAATGAGCAGTTCTTC
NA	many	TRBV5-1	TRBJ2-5	CASSLGLVLGETQYF	TGCGCCAGCAGCTTGGGACTAGTTCTGGGGGAGACCCAGTACTTC
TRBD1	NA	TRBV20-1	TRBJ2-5	CGARGQGVRTQYF	TGCGGTGCTAGAGGACAGGGGGTTAGGACCCAGTACTTC
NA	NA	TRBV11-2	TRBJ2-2	CASSSGWNTGELFF	TGTGCCAGCAGCTCGGGCTGGAACACCGGGGAGCTGTTTTTT